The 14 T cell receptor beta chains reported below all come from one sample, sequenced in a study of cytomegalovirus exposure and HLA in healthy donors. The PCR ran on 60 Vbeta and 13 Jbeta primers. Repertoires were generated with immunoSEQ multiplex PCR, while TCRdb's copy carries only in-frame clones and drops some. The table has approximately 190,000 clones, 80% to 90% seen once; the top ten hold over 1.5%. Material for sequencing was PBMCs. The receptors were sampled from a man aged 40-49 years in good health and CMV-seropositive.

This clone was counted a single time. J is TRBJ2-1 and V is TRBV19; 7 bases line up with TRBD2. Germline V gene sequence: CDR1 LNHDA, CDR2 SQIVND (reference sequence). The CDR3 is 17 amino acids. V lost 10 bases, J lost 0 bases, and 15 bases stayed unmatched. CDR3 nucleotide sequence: TGTGCCACCTCGGGCCCCAGCAGCGGGATCTCCTACAATGAGCAGTTCTTC. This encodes CATSGPSSGISYNEQFF.

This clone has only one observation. This CDR3 is CASTASGLAVNEQFF. DNA for the CDR3: TGTGCCAGCACAGCGAGTGGACTAGCGGTCAATGAGCAGTTCTTC. J is TRBJ2-1 and V is TRBV2, with 10 bases fitting TRBD2. The CDR3 has 15 residues. V gave up 7 bases and J gave up 6 bases; unmatched junction bases: 9. CDR1 and CDR2 from the germline V gene are SNHLY and FYNNEI.

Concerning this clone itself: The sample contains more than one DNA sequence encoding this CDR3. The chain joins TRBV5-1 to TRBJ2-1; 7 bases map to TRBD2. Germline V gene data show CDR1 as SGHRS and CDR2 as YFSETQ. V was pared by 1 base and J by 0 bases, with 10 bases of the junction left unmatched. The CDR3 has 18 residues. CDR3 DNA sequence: TGCGCCAGCAGCTTGAATCCTCGCGGGAGAAGCTCCTACAATGAGCAGTTCTTC. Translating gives CASSLNPRGRSSYNEQFF.

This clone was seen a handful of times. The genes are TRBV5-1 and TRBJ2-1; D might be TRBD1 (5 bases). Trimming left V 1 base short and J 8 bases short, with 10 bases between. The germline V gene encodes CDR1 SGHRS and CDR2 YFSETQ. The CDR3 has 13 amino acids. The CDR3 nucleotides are TGCGCCAGCAGCTTGAGGCAGGGCTATGAGCAGTTCTTC. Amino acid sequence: CASSLRQGYEQFF.

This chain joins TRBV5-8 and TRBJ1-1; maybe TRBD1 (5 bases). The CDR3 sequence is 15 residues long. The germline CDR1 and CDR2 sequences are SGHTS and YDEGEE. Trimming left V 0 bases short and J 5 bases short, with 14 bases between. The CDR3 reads CASSLVGLGVTEAFF. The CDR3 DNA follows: TGTGCCAGCAGCTTGGTCGGGTTAGGGGTGACTGAAGCTTTCTTT.

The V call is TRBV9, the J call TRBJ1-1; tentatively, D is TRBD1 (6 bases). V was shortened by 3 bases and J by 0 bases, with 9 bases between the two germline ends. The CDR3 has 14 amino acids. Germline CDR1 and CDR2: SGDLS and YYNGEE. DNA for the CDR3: TGTGCCAGCAGCGGGGACATATTGAACACTGAAGCTTTCTTT. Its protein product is CASSGDILNTEAFF.

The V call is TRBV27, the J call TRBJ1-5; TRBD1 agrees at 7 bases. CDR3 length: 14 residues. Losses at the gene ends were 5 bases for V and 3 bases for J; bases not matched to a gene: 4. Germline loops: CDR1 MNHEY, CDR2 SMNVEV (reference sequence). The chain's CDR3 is CASSRGTANQPQHF. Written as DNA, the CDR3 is TGTGCCAGCAGTAGAGGGACAGCCAATCAGCCCCAGCATTTT.

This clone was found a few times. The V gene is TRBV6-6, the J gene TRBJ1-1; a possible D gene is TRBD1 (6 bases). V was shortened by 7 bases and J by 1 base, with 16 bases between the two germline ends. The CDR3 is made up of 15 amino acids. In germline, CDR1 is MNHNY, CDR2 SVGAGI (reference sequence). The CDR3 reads CASTLRGAGNTEAFF. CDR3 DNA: TGTGCCAGCACCTTGCGGGGGGCCGGGAACACTGAAGCTTTCTTT.

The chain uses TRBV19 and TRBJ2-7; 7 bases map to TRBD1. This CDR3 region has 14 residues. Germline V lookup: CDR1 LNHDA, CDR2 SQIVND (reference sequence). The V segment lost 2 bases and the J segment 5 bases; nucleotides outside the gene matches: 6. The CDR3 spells CASSILGQSHEQYF. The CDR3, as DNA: TGTGCCAGTAGTATACTGGGACAGAGCCACGAGCAGTACTTC.

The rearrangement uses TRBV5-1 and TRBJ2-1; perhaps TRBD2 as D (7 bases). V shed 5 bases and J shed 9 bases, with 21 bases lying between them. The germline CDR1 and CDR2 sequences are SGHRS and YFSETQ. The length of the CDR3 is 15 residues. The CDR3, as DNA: TGCGCCAGCAGTGAGTCCGGGGGGCGGGTTGGTGAGCAGTTCTTC. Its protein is CASSESGGRVGEQFF.

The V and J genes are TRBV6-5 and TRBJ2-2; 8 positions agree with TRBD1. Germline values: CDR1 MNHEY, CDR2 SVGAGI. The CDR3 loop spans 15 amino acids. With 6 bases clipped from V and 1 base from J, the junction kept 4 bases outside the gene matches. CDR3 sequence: CASRDRERNTGELFF. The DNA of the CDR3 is TGTGCCAGCAGGGACAGGGAACGGAACACCGGGGAGCTGTTTTTT.

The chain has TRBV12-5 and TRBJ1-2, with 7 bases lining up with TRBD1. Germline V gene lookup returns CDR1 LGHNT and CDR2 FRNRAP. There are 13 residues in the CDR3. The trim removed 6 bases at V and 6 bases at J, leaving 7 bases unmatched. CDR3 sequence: CASGPGTADGYTF. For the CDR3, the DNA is TGTGCTAGTGGACCCGGGACAGCCGATGGCTACACCTTC.

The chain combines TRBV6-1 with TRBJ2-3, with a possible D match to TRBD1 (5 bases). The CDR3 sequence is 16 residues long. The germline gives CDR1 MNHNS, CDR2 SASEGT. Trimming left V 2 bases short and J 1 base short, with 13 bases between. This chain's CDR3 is CASSEIPGKGTDTQYF. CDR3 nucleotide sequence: TGTGCCAGCAGTGAAATCCCAGGGAAAGGCACAGATACGCAGTATTTT.

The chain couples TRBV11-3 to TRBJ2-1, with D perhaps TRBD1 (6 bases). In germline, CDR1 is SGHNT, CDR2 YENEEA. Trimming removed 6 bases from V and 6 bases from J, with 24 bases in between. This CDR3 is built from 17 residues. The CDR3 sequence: CASSSPRGGQRSNEQFF. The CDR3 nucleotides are TGTGCCAGCAGTTCGCCGCGTGGAGGACAGCGAAGCAATGAGCAGTTCTTC.